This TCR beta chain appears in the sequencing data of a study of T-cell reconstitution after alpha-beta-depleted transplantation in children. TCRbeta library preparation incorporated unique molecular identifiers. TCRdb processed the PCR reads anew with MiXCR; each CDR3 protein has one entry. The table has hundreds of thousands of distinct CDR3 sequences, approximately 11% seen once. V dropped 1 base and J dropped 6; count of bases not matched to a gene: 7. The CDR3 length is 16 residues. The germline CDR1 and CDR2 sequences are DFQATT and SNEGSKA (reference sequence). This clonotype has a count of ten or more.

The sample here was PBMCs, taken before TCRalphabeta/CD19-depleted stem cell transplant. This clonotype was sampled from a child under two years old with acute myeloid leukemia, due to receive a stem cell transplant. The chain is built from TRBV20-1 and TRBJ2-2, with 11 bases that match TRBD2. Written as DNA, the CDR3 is TGCAGTGCTAGAGCCCGACTAGCGGGACAGCCCGGGGAGCTGTTTTTT. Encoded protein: CSARARLAGQPGELFF.